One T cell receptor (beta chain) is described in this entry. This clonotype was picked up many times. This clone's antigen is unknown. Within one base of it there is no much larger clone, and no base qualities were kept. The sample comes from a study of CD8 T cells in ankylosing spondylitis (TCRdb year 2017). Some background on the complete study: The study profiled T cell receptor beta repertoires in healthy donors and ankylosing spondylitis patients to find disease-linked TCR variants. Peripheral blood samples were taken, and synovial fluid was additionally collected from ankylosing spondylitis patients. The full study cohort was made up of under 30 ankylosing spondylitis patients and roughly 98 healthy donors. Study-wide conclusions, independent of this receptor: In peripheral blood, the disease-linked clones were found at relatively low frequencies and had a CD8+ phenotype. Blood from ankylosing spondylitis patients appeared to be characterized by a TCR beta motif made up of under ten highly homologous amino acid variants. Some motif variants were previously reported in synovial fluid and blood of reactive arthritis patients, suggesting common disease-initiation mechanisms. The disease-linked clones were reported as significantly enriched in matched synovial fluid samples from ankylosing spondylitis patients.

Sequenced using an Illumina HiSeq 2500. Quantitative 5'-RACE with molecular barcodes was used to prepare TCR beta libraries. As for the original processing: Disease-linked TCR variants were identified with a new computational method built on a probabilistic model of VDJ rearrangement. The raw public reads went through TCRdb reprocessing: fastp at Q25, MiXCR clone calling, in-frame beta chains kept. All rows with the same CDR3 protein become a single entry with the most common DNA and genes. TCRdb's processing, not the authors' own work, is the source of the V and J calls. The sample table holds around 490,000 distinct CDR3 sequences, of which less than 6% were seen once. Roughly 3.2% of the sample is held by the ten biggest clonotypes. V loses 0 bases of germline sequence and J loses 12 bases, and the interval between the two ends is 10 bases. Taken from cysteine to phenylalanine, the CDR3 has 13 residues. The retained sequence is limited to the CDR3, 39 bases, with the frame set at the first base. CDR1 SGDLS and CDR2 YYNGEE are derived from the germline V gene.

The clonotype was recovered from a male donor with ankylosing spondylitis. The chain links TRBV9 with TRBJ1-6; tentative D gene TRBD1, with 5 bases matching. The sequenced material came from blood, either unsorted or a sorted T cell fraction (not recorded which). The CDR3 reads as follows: CASSVAGEIPLHF. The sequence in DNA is TGTGCCAGCAGCGTAGCGGGGGAAATACCCCTCCACTTT.